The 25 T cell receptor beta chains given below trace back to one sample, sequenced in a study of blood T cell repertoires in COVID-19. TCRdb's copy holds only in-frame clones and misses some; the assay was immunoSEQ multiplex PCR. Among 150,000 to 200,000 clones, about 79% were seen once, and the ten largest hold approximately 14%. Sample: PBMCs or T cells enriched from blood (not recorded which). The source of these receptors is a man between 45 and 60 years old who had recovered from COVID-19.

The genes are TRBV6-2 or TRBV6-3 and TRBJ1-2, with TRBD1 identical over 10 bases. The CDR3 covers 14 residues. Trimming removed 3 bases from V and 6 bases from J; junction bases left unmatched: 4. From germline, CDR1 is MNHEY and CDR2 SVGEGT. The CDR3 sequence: CASSYDRGLNGYTF. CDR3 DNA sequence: TGTGCCAGCAGTTATGACAGGGGGCTTAATGGCTACACCTTC.

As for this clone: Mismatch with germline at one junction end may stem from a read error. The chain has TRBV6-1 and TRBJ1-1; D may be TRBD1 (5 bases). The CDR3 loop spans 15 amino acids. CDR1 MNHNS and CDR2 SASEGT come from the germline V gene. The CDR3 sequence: CAGSEVVGLGTEAFF. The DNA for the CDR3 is TGTGCCGGCAGTGAAGTTGTGGGACTGGGTACTGAAGCTTTCTTT.

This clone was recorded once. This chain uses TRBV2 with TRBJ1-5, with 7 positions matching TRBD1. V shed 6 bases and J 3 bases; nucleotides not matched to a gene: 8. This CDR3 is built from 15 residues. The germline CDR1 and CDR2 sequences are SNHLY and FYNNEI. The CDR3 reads CASRQGFVVNQPQHF. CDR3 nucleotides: TGTGCCAGCAGACAGGGGTTTGTGGTCAATCAGCCCCAGCATTTT.

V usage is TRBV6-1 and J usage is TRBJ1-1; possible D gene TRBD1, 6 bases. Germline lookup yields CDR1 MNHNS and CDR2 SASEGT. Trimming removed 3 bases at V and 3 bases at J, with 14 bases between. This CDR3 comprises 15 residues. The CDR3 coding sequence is TGTGCCAGCAGTGACCCTACAACAGGGCACACTGAAGCTTTCTTT. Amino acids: CASSDPTTGHTEAFF.

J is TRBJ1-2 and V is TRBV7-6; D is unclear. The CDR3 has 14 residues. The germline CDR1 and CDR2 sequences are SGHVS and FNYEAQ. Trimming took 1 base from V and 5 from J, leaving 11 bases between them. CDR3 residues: CASSLEPGGYGYTF. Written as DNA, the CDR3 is TGTGCCAGCAGCTTAGAGCCAGGCGGGTATGGCTACACCTTC.

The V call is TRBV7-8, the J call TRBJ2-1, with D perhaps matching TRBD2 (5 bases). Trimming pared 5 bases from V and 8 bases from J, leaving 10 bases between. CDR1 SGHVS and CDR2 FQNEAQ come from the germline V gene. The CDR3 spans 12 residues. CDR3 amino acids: CASSHSLDEQFF. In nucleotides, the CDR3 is TGTGCCAGCAGCCATTCACTAGATGAGCAGTTCTTC.

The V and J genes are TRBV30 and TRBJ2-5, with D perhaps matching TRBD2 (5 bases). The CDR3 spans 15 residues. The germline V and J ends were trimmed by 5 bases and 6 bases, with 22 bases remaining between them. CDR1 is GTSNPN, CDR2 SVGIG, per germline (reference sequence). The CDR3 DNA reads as TGTGCCTGGGCCCCGGGGTTTCCAGGAATGAAGACCCAGTACTTC. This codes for CAWAPGFPGMKTQYF. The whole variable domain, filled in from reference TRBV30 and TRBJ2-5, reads SQTIHQWPATLVQPVGSPLSLECTVEGTSNPNLYWYRQAAGRGLQLLFYSVGIGQISSEVPQNLSASRPQDRQFILSSKKLLLSDSGFYLCAWAPGFPGMKTQYFGPGTRLLVL.

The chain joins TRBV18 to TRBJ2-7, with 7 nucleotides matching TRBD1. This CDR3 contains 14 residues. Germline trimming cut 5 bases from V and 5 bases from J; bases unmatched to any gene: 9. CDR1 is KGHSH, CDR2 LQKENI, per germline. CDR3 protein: CASSVPATGNEQYF. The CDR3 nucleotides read TGTGCCAGCTCAGTCCCAGCGACAGGGAACGAGCAGTACTTC.

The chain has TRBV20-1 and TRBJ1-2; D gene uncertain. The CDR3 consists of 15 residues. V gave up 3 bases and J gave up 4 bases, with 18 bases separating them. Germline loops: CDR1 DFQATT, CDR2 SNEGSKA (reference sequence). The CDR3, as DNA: TGCAGTGCTAGTGAGGCTGCGGGAGTTATCTATGGCTACACCTTC. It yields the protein CSASEAAGVIYGYTF.

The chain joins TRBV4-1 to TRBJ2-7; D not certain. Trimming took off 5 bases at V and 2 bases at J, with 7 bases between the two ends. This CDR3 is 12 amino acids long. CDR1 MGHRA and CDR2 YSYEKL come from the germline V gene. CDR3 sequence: CASSSHTYEQYF. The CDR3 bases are TGCGCCAGCAGCTCCCACACCTACGAGCAGTACTTC.

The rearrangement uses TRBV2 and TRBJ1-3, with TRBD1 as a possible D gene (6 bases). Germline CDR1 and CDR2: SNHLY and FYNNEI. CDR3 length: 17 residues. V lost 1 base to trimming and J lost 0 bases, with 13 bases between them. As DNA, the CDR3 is TGTGCCAGCAGTGAAGAGGGGGTGGTGAGCTCTGGAAACACCATATATTTT. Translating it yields CASSEEGVVSSGNTIYF.

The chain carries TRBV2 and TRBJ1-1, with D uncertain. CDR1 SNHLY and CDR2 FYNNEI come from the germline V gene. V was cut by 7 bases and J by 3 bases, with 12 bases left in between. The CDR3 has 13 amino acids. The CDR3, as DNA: TGTGCCAGCACTACTTCGGGTTACACTGAAGCTTTCTTT. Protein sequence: CASTTSGYTEAFF. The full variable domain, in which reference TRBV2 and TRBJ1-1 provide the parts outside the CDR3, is EPEVTQTPSHQVTQMGQEVILRCVPISNHLYFYWYRQILGQKVEFLVSFYNNEISEKSEIFDDQFSVERPDGSNFTLKIRSTKLEDSAMYFCASTTSGYTEAFFGQGTRLTVV.

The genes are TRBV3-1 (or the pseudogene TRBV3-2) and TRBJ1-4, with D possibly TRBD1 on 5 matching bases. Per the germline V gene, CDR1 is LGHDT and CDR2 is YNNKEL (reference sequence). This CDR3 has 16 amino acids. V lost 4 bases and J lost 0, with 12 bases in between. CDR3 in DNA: TGTGCCAGCAGCCCCAGAGCGGGGGCAACTAATGAAAAACTGTTTTTT. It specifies CASSPRAGATNEKLFF.

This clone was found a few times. The CDR3: CASSTASGGALNYEQYF. For the CDR3, the DNA is TGTGCCAGCAGTACCGCTAGCGGGGGGGCCTTAAACTACGAGCAGTACTTC. This chain connects TRBV28 to TRBJ2-7, with 12 bases that match TRBD2. The CDR3 runs 17 residues. Germline V gives CDR1 MDHEN, CDR2 SYDVKM. V dropped 5 bases and J dropped 3; count of bases not matched to a gene: 11.

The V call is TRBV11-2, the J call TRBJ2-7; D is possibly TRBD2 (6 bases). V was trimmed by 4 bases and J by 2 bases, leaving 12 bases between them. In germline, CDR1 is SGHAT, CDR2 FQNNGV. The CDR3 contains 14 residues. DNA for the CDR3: TGTGCCAGCAGCTACGGGACTGATACCTACGAGCAGTACTTC. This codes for CASSYGTDTYEQYF. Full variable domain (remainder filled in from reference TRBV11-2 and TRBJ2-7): EAGVAQSPRYKIIEKRQSVAFWCNPISGHATLYWYQQILGQGPKLLIQFQNNGVVDDSQLPKDRFSAERLKGVDSTLKIQPAKLEDSAVYLCASSYGTDTYEQYFGPGTRLTVT.

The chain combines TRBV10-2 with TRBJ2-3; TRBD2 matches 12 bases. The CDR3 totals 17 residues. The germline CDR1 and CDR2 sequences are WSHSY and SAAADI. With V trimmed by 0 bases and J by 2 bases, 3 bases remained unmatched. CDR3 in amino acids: CASSESRLAGATDTQYF. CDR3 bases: TGCGCCAGCAGTGAGTCGAGACTAGCGGGGGCCACAGATACGCAGTATTTT.

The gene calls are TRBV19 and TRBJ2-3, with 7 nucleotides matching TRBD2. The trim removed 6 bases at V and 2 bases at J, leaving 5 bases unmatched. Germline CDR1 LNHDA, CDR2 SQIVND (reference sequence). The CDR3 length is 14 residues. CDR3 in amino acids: CASRRERDTDTQYF. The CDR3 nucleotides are TGTGCCAGTAGGCGGGAGCGTGACACAGATACGCAGTATTTT.

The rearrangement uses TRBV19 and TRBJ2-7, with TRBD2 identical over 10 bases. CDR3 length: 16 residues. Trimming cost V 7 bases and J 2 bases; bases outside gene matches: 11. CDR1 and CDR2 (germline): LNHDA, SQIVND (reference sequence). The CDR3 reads CASIGERLAGAYEQYF. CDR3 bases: TGTGCCAGTATTGGAGAGAGGCTAGCGGGGGCCTACGAGCAGTACTTC.

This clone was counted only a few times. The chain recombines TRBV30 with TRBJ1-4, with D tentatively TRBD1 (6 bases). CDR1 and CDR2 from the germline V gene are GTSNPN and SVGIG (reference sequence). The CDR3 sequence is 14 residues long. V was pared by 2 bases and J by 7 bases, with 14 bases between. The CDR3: CAWSHITGLEKLFF. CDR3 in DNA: TGTGCCTGGAGTCACATCACAGGGCTTGAAAAACTGTTTTTT.

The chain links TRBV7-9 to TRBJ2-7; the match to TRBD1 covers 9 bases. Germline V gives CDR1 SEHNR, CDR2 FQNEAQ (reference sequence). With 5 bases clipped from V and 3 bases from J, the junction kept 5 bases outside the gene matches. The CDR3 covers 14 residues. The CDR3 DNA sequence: TGTGCCAGCAGCGGGACGGGACAGGGCTACGAGCAGTACTTC. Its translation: CASSGTGQGYEQYF.

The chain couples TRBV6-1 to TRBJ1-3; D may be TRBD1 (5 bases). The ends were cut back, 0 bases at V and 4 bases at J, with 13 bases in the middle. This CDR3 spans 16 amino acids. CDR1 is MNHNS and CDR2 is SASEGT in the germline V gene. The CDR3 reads CASSEAGRVVGNTIYF. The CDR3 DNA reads TGTGCCAGCAGTGAAGCTGGCAGGGTGGTCGGAAACACCATATATTTT.

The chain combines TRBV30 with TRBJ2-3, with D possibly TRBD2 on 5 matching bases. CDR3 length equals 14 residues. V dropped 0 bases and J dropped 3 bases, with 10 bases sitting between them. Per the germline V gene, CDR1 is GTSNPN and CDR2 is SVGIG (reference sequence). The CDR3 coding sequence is TGTGCCTGGAGTGTATCCACTAGGACAGATACGCAGTATTTT. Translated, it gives CAWSVSTRTDTQYF.

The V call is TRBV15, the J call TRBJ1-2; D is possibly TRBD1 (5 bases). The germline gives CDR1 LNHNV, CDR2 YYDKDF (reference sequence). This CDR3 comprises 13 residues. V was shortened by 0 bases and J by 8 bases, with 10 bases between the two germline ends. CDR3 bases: TGTGCCACCAGCAGAGATCAGGGTCGAGGCTACACCTTC. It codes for CATSRDQGRGYTF.

The CDR3 nucleotides are TGCGCCAGCAGTGAGTCGCGGGGGACACATGGCTACACCTTC. It codes for CASSESRGTHGYTF. The chain is built from TRBV10-2 and TRBJ1-2; D might be TRBD1 (6 bases). Trimming removed 0 bases from V and 6 bases from J, with 11 bases in between. The germline V gene encodes CDR1 WSHSY and CDR2 SAAADI. The CDR3 covers 14 residues.

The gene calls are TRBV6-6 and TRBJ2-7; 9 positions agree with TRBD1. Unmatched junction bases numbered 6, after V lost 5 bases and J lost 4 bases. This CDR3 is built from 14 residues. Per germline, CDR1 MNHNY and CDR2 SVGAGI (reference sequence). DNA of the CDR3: TGTGCCAGCAGTCGGGACAGGGCTGCTTACGAGCAGTACTTC. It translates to CASSRDRAAYEQYF.